This is a list of T cell receptor beta chains from one sample in a study of CD8 T cells in ankylosing spondylitis. TCRdb processed the 5' RACE reads anew with MiXCR; each CDR3 protein has one entry. In the table there are 700,000 to 1,000,000 distinct CDR3 sequences, roughly 10% of which are singletons. The sample taken for sequencing was blood, either unsorted or a sorted T cell fraction (not recorded which). Every receptor here comes from a male donor with ankylosing spondylitis. The CDR3 runs from the conserved cysteine through the conserved F or W. The D gene is left open where the match is weak. Size values are once, few and many counts, or a class for expanded clones, and some rows have none.

>.|TRBD1|TRBV6-1|TRBJ1-1
TGTGCCAGCAGACCCATCGACAGGGACACTGAAGCTTTCTTT
CASRPIDRDTEAFF
>.|.|TRBV20-1|TRBJ1-1
TGCAGTGCTAGAGGCCGGGAAGCTTTCTTT
CSARGREAFF
>few|.|TRBV15|TRBJ1-1
TGTGCCACCAGCAGGGGCGGTCAAATTGAAGCTTTCTTT
CATSRGGQIEAFF
>.|.|TRBV7-9|TRBJ1-1
TGTGCCAGCAGCCAAGGATCGGTTGACAGTGAAGCTTTCTTT
CASSQGSVDSEAFF
>many|.|TRBV29-1|TRBJ1-1
TGCAGCGCAGGAAGGGACGGTATGGGGCACACTGAAGCTTTCTTT
CSAGRDGMGHTEAFF
>.|.|TRBV12-5|TRBJ2-1
TGTGCTAGTGGCCCGTATTACAATGAGCAGTTCTTC
CASGPYYNEQFF
>few|TRBD1|TRBV6-5|TRBJ1-4
TGTGCCAGCAGTTACTCGGGACAGGGTTATGAAAAACTGTTTTTT
CASSYSGQGYEKLFF
>.|.|TRBV7-9|TRBJ1-5
TGTGCCAGCAGCTTATCAGGCGGTCCTAATCAGCCCCAGCATTTT
CASSLSGGPNQPQHF
>many|.|TRBV7-2|TRBJ1-1
TGTGCCAGCAGCCCCCTAGGGGTGGTGGGTGAAGCTTTCTTT
CASSPLGVVGEAFF
>.|.|TRBV28|TRBJ2-1
TGTGCCAGCAGTCTCCATCCCGGGACCGGATACAATGAGCAGTTCTTC
CASSLHPGTGYNEQFF
>few|.|TRBV7-2|TRBJ2-1
TGTGCCAGCAGCTTGGGCGGGTTAGGAAATGAGCAGTTCTTC
CASSLGGLGNEQFF
>.|.|TRBV27|TRBJ1-1
TGTGCCAGCAGTCCGCATAGATACATGGCGAACACTGAAGCTTTCTTT
CASSPHRYMANTEAFF
>many|TRBD2|TRBV20-1|TRBJ2-7
TGCAGTGCTACCCCAACCTCCGGACTAGCGGACTCCTACGAGCAGTACTTC
CSATPTSGLADSYEQYF
>many|.|TRBV20-1|TRBJ2-7
TGCAGTGCTGGGACCCAAGCCCCCTACGAGCAGTACTTC
CSAGTQAPYEQYF
>many|.|TRBV20-1|TRBJ2-1
TGCAGTGCTAGGGCCGGGAGTACCTACAATGAGCAGTTCTTC
CSARAGSTYNEQFF
>few|.|TRBV30|TRBJ1-3
TGTGCCTGGAGCCTGAATACGGGAAACACCATATATTTT
CAWSLNTGNTIYF
>few|TRBD1|TRBV11-2|TRBJ2-3
TGTGCCAGCAGCGACTACAGGGGATCACACGATACGCAGTATTTT
CASSDYRGSHDTQYF
>few|.|TRBV11-2|TRBJ2-5
TGTGCCAGCAGCTTTAAGCGGGCCCAAGAGACCCAGTACTTC
CASSFKRAQETQYF
>many|.|TRBV5-1|TRBJ1-1
TGCGCCAGCAGGGACAGTCGGAACACTGAAGCTTTCTTT
CASRDSRNTEAFF
>.|TRBD1|TRBV25-1|TRBJ2-3
TGTGCCAGCAGTGAATGGGGGACAGGCACAGATACGCAGTATTTT
CASSEWGTGTDTQYF
>many|.|TRBV10-3|TRBJ1-2
TGTGCCGCTTCGGGGGCTAACTATGGCTACACCTTC
CAASGANYGYTF
>.|.|TRBV20-1|TRBJ1-6
TGCAGTGCTCTCACAGCGAGCTCCTATAATTCACCCCTCCACTTT
CSALTASSYNSPLHF
>many|.|TRBV4-3|TRBJ1-5
TGCGCCAGCAGCCAAGATTATCTGGACAATCAGCCCCAGCATTTT
CASSQDYLDNQPQHF
>few|.|TRBV5-5|TRBJ2-1
TGTGCCAGCAGCTTAACAGGGCGGAATGAGCAGTTCTTC
CASSLTGRNEQFF
>few|.|TRBV15|TRBJ1-1
TGTGCCACCAGCAGGAACAGGGCTATGGCTTTCTTT
CATSRNRAMAFF
>many|.|TRBV20-1|TRBJ1-2
TGCAGTGGGGGTGGCGGCTACACCTTC
CSGGGGYTF
>many|.|TRBV20-1|TRBJ1-2
TGCAGTGCTAGAGCGGGCGCCTATGGCTACACCTTC
CSARAGAYGYTF
>few|.|TRBV30|TRBJ1-4
TGTGCCTGTAAAAGGAGTGTTAATGAAAAACTGTTTTTT
CACKRSVNEKLFF
>few|TRBD1|TRBV23-1|TRBJ1-5
TGCGCCAGTCCCGGGACAGTCAATCAGCCCCAGCATTTT
CASPGTVNQPQHF
>many|.|TRBV29-1|TRBJ2-7
TGCAGCGCCTGGCGGGGCCACGAGCAGTACTTC
CSAWRGHEQYF
>.|.|TRBV7-9|TRBJ2-5
TGTGCCAGCAGCCCTCCGGGGTCTATAGAGACCCAGTACTTC
CASSPPGSIETQYF
>few|.|TRBV7-2|TRBJ2-7
TGTGCCAGCAGCCCCCGACTAGTGTCGGGGGAGCAGTACTTC
CASSPRLVSGEQYF
>.|TRBD1|TRBV5-1|TRBJ2-2
TGCGCCAGCAGCATCCCGGACAGGGGGAACACCGGGGAGCTGTTTTTT
CASSIPDRGNTGELFF
>many|TRBD2|TRBV5-1|TRBJ2-3
TGTGCCAGCAGTTTGAGCGGGAGGAGCACAGATACGCAGTATTTT
CASSLSGRSTDTQYF
>many|.|TRBV5-1|TRBJ1-1
TGCGCCAGCAGCTCCCAGGGCGGGACGAACACTGAAGCTTTCTTT
CASSSQGGTNTEAFF
>many|.|TRBV28|TRBJ2-7
TGTGCCAGCAGTCCCCGCCTTACCCGTTACGAGCAGTACTTC
CASSPRLTRYEQYF
>.|.|TRBV6-2/TRBV6-3|TRBJ2-4
TGTGCCAGCAGTTACCCGGCGGGAAACATTCAGTACTTC
CASSYPAGNIQYF
>few|.|TRBV20-1|TRBJ1-6
TGCAGTGCCGGAAGAGATTCACCCCTCCACTTT
CSAGRDSPLHF
>few|TRBD1|TRBV20-1|TRBJ2-3
TGCAGTGCTTGGAAAGGGGGCGGAGCCTCCACAGATACGCAGTATTTT
CSAWKGGGASTDTQYF
>.|.|TRBV20-1|TRBJ2-7
TGCAGTGCTAGTCCGAAGGTTACCCGCTACGAGCAGTACTTC
CSASPKVTRYEQYF
>few|TRBD2|TRBV9|TRBJ2-3
TGTGCCAGCAGCTCCCGAGGATTGGGACTAGCAACAGATACGCAGTATTTT
CASSSRGLGLATDTQYF
>.|.|TRBV5-6|TRBJ1-2
TGTGCCAGGGGCCCCGGGCTCCATGGCTACACCTTC
CARGPGLHGYTF
>many|.|TRBV5-1|TRBJ2-5
TGCGCCAGCAGCTTGGGTCGTTTAGGGGAGACCCAGTACTTC
CASSLGRLGETQYF
>.|.|TRBV29-1|TRBJ2-7
TGCAGCGCGACTTTTGGCTCCTACGAGCAGTACTTC
CSATFGSYEQYF
>.|.|TRBV7-9|TRBJ2-1
TGTGCCAGCAGCTTTAGGGGGGACTCCTACAATGAGCAGTTCTTC
CASSFRGDSYNEQFF
>many|TRBD2|TRBV6-2/TRBV6-3|TRBJ2-3
TGTGCCAGCTCCACGAACGAGGCTAGCGGACCAGATACGCAGTATTTT
CASSTNEASGPDTQYF
>few|TRBD1|TRBV5-5|TRBJ1-6
TGTGCCAGCAGCTTGGCACAGGGGTTGAGCTCCTATAATTCACCCCTCCACTTT
CASSLAQGLSSYNSPLHF
>.|TRBD1|TRBV18|TRBJ1-1
TGTGCCAGCTCACCTTCACAGGGGATGAACACTGAAGCTTTCTTT
CASSPSQGMNTEAFF
>.|.|TRBV9|TRBJ2-1
TGTGCCAGCAGCGTAGTAGGACAGAGCTCCTACAATGAGCAGTTCTTC
CASSVVGQSSYNEQFF
>many|TRBD1|TRBV20-1|TRBJ2-7
TGCAGTGGGGACAGGGGCTACGAGCAGTACTTC
CSGDRGYEQYF
>.|.|TRBV12-3/TRBV12-4|TRBJ2-3
TGTGCCAGCAGTTTAGAACGGGGAGCCACAGATACGCAGTATTTT
CASSLERGATDTQYF
>few|TRBD2|TRBV20-1|TRBJ2-1
TGCAGTGCTGAAGGACTAGTGAGGCAGTTCTTC
CSAEGLVRQFF
>many|.|TRBV7-2|TRBJ2-1
TGTGCCAGCAGCTTATCGGGACACAACTACAATGAGCAGTTCTTC
CASSLSGHNYNEQFF